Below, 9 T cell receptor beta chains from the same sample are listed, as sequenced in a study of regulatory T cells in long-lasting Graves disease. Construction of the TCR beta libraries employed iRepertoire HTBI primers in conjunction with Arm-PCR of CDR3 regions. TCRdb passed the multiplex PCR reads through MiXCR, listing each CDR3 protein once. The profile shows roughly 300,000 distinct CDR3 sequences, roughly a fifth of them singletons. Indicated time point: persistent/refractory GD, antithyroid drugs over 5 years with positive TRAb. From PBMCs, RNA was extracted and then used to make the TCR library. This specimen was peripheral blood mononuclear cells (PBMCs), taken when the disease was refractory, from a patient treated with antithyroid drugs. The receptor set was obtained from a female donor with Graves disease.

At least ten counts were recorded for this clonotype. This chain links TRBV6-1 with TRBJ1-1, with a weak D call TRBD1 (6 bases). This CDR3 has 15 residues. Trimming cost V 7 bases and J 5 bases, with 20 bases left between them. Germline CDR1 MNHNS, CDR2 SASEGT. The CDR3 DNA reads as TGTGCCAGCATCACGACACGATCCAGGGGAACTGAAGCTTTCTTT. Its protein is CASITTRSRGTEAFF.

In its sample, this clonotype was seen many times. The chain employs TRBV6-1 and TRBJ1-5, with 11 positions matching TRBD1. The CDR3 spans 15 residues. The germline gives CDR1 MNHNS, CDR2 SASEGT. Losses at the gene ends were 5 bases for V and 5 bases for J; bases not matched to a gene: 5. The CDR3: CASSTGQGAYQPQHF. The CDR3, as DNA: TGTGCCAGCAGTACTGGACAGGGGGCCTATCAGCCCCAGCATTTT.

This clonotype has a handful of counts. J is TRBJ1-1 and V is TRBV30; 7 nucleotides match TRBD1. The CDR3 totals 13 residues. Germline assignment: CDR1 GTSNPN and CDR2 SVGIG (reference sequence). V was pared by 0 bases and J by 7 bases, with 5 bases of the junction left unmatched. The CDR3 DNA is TGTGCCTGGAGTGTAGGGCAGGGGGGTGAAGCTTTCTTT. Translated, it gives CAWSVGQGGEAFF. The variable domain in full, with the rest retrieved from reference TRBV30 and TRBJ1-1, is SQTIHQWPATLVQPVGSPLSLECTVEGTSNPNLYWYRQAAGRGLQLLFYSVGIGQISSEVPQNLSASRPQDRQFILSSKKLLLSDSGFYLCAWSVGQGGEAFFGQGTRLTVV.

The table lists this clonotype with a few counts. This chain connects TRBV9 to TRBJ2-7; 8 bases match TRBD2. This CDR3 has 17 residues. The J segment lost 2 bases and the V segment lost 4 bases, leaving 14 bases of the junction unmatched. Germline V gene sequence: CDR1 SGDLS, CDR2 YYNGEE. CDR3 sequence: CASSSRGGAGDTYEQYF. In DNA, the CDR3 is TGTGCCAGCAGCTCACGGGGGGGAGCGGGGGATACCTACGAGCAGTACTTC.

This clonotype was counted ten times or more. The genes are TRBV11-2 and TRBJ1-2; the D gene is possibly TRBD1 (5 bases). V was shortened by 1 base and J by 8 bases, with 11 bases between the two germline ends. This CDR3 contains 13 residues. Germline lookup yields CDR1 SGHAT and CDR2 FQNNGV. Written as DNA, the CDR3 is TGTGCCAGCAGCTTAGGCGGGGGAAGGGGCTACACCTTC. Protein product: CASSLGGGRGYTF.

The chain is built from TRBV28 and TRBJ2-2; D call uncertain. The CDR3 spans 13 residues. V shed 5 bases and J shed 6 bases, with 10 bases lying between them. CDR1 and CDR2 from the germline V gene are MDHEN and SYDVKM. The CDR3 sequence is CASSTGSPGELFF. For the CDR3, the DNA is TGTGCCAGCAGTACCGGGTCGCCCGGGGAGCTGTTTTTT.

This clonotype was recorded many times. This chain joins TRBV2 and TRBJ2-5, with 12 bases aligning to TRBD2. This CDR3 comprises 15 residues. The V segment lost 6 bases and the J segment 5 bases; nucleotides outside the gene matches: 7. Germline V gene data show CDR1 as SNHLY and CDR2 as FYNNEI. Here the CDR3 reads CASSFGLAGRETQYF. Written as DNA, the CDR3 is TGTGCCAGCAGCTTCGGACTAGCGGGACGGGAGACCCAGTACTTC.

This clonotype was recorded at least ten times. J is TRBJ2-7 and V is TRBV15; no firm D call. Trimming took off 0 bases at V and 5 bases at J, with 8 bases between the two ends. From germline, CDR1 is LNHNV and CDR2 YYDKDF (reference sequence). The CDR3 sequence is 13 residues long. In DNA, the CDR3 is TGTGCCACCAGCAGAGATCTAAGGAACGAGCAGTACTTC. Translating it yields CATSRDLRNEQYF.

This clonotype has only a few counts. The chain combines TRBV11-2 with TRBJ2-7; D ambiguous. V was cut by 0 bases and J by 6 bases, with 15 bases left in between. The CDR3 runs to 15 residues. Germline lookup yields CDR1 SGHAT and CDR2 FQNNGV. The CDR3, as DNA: TGTGCCAGCAGCTTAGATATGGGCGGAAAGGGCGAGCAGTACTTC. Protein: CASSLDMGGKGEQYF.